Reported below is one T cell receptor beta chain. The antigen remains unidentified. This entry is derived from a study of beta chain features in type 1 diabetes. Findings and limits, study-wide: Naive, central memory and regulatory TCRB repertoires appeared more similar among patients than healthy donors. There were fewer insertions and more deletions at the VDJ junctions of type 1 diabetes patients. TCRB CDR3s were moderately but significantly shorter in Type 1 diabetes patients in all four CD4+ subsets.

Every donor provided one heparinised blood draw, which averaged approximately 100 mL. A CD45RO/CCR7/CD25/CD127/CD95/CD27 panel sorted naive, central memory, regulatory and stem cell-like memory CD4+ cells. There are 14 residues in the CDR3. CDR1 and CDR2 (germline): SEHNR, FQNEAQ (reference sequence). V dropped 5 bases and J dropped 10 bases, with 20 bases sitting between them. Expressed TCRB transcripts were sequenced because the entire RNA isolate underwent reverse transcription. Clones were sequenced by immunoSEQ multiplex PCR, and TCRdb holds only the in-frame ones, with some missing. The sample contains over 90,000 clones, around 30% of which appear only once.

The chain couples TRBV7-9 to TRBJ1-1; D is ambiguous. The sequence was collected from a woman between 18 and 29 years old with type 1 diabetes. Sequencing used central memory CD4+ T cells from blood. CDR3 sequence reads: CASSVSSATDLAFF. DNA of the CDR3: TGTGCCAGCAGCGTATCGTCAGCTACGGACTTAGCTTTCTTT.